This TCR beta chain was found in a study of graft-versus-host responses after intestinal transplantation (dated by TCRdb to 2020 to 2022). As for the study more broadly: Multivisceral, liver-intestinal, or isolated intestinal transplants were received by the recipients. Anti-thymocyte globulin induction was given to all recipients, followed by maintenance tacrolimus and steroids for 3 to 4 years. After intestinal transplantation, graft-versus-host and host-versus-graft alloreactive T cell clones in the graft, circulation and bone marrow were tracked using bulk TCR-beta CDR3 sequencing. To identify alloreactive clones, pre-transplant mixed lymphocyte reaction products were sequenced and then compared with unstimulated pre-transplant donor and recipient T cells. The cohort enrolled 20 to 30 intestinal transplant recipients, one of whom was a retransplant, and a few patients without pretransplant specimens were excluded. Donor T cell macrochimerism was defined as a peak of at least 4% donor T cells among recipient peripheral blood mononuclear cells. Rather than going through the commercial service, samples from a few later patients were sequenced in-house on an Illumina MiSeq and processed with MiXCR.

CDR1 and CDR2, looked up from the germline V gene, are MDHEN and SYDVKM. V is clipped by 8 bases and J by 2 bases, and the sequence between their germline boundaries is 12 bases long. From the cysteine up to the phenylalanine, the CDR3 has a length of 14 residues. CDR3 DNA only is kept here, 42 bases in frame from base 1. Concerning this clone: The specificity of this receptor is unknown. There are no base qualities to consult, and no much larger clone falls within one base.

What the time point label conveys for this sample: cells obtained before transplantation from donor or recipient. CD3+CD4+ and CD3+CD8+ populations were FACS-sorted from unstimulated pre-transplant donor and recipient cells taken from spleen or lymph nodes. The paper as a whole reports these results and caveats: Early after transplant, declines in HvG clones were associated with peak levels of circulating GvH clones. The conclusions were limited by the relatively low number and heterogeneity of the intestinal transplant patients. Patients with donor T cell macrochimerism had high GvH to HvG T cell clonal ratios in their allografts. GvH clones were detected in recipient bone marrow, and some of these GvH clones were observed earlier in ileal mucosa or blood, consistent with an intestinal mucosal origin.

The receptor library was made with the immunoSEQ multiplex PCR assay. In most patients, genomic DNA was isolated using the Qiagen DNeasy Blood and Tissue Kit and sent frozen to Adaptive Biotechnologies for TCR sequencing. Adaptive Biotechnologies carried out high-throughput TCR-beta CDR3 sequencing of genomic DNA for most patients. In the source study's methods: Adaptive's ImmunoSEQ software was the source of the TCR sequencing data for roughly 19 patients, while a few other patients were processed with MiXCR and VDJtools. CD4 versus CD8 sorting errors were corrected by removing sequences found in both subsets at a frequency ratio below 5:1. CDR3 nucleotide sequences shared between donor and recipient were removed because their origin could not be assigned. At least 2-fold expansion over unstimulated cells and a minimum CFSE-low frequency of 0.002% (template counts) or 0.001% (read counts) were required for clones to be classified as alloreactive. Clones detected in sequenced pre-transplant spleen, lymph node, or MLR CFSE-low populations of the donor or recipient were defined as mappable. The cumulative frequency of alloreactive clones was calculated as a percentage of all sequences, weighted by copy number. TCRdb holds this immuneACCESS table with in-frame rearrangements only. Some clones are missing; in checked studies, unresolved V genes explain under half, and the rest has no known cause. For V, J and clone size, that table is used; D and trimming come from the DNA. The sample records 100,000 or so clones, roughly 90% of which are singletons. The biggest ten clones account for 0.9% to 1% of the sample.

The rearranged chain carries TRBV28 and TRBJ2-2; the D call is possibly TRBD1 or TRBD2, each sharing 5 bases. This receptor was obtained from a human donor who was the organ donor for an intestinal transplant. The material sequenced was unstimulated CD4+ T cells sorted from spleen or lymph node cells, taken before transplant. This receptor has the CDR3 CASRGAGNTGELFF. The sequenced DNA is TGTGCCAGCCGAGGGGCGGGTAACACCGGGGAGCTGTTTTTT.